This T cell receptor beta chain was observed in a study of shared clonotypes between healthy human individuals. Study overall: Three plates were used per donor for CD4 naive, three for CD4 memory, two for CD8 naive and one for CD8 memory.

Each subset's genomic DNA was shared equally among a number of immunoSEQ plates. Sequenced by immunoSEQ multiplex PCR; TCRdb stores in-frame clones only, minus some. Of 2 million to 3 million clones listed, 93% are singletons. From germline, CDR1 is SNHLY and CDR2 FYNNEI. CDR3 length: 13 amino acids. The J segment lost 3 bases and the V segment lost 4 bases, leaving 1 base of the junction unmatched. The sequence was collected from a man between 18 and 35 years old in good health. Some clones in this sample may be carry-over from other donors' samples. The J gene is TRBJ1-1, the V gene TRBV2, with 8 bases matching TRBD1. Sequenced input: naive CD4+ T cells from PBMCs. This sample's subset: CD45RA+ positively selected. CDR3 bases: TGTGCCAGCAGTGTGGGACAGGACACTGAAGCTTTCTTT. Protein sequence: CASSVGQDTEAFF.